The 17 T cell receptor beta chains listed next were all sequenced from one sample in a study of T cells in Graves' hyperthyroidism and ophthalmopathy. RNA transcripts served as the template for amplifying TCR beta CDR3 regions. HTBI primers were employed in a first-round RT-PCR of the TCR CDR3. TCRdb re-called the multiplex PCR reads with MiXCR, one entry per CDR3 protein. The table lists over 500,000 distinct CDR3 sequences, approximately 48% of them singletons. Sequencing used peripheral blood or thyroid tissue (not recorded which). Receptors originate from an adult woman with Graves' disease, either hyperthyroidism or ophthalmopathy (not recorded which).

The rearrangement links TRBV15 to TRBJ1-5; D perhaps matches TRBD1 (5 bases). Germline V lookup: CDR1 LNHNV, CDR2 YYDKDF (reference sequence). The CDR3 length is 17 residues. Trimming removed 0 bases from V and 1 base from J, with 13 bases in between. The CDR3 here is CATSRDLHRRSNQPQHF. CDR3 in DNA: TGTGCCACCAGCAGAGATCTCCACAGGAGAAGCAATCAGCCCCAGCATTTT.

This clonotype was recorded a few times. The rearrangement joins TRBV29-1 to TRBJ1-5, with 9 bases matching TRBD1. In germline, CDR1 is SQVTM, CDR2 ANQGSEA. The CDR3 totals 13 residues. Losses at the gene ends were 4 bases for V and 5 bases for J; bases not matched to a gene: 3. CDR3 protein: CSVADRGDQPQHF. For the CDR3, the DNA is TGCAGCGTTGCCGACAGGGGGGATCAGCCCCAGCATTTT.

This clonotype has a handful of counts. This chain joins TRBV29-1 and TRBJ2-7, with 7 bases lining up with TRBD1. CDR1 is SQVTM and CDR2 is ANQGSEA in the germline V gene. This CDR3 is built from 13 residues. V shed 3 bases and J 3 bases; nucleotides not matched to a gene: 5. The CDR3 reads CSVDGQDHYEQYF. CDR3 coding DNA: TGCAGCGTTGATGGACAGGATCACTACGAGCAGTACTTC.

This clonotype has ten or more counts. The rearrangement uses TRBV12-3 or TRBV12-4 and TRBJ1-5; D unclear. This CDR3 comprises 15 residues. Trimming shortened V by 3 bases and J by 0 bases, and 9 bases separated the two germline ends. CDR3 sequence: CASSFGQYSNQPQHF. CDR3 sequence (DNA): TGTGCCAGCAGTTTCGGGCAGTATAGCAATCAGCCCCAGCATTTT.

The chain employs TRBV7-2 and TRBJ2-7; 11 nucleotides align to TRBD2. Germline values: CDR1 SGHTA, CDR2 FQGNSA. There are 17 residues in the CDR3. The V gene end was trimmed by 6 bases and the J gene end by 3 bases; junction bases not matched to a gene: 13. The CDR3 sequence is CASSLAGGGSKVYEQYF. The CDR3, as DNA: TGTGCCAGCAGTCTAGCGGGGGGTGGGAGCAAGGTCTACGAGCAGTACTTC.

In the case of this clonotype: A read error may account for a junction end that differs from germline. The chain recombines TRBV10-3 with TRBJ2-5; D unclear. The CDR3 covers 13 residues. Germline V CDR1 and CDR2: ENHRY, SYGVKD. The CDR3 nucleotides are TGTGCCAGCAGTTTTAGGGCAGGCGAGACCCAGTACTTC. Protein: CASSFRAGETQYF.

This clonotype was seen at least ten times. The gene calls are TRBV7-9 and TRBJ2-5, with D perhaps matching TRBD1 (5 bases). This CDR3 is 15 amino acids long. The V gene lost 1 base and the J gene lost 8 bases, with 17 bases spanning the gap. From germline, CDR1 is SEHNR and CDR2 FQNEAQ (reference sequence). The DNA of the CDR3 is TGTGCCAGCAGCTTAGAGAGGCACTTAAGGGGTACCCAGTACTTC. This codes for CASSLERHLRGTQYF.

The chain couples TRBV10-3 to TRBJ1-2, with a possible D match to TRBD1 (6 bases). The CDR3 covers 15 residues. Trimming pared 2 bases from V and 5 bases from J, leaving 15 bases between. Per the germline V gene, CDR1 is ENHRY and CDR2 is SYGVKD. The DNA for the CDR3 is TGTGCCATCAGTGAGAAAGGGGACAATCCTTATGGCTACACCTTC. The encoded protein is CAISEKGDNPYGYTF.

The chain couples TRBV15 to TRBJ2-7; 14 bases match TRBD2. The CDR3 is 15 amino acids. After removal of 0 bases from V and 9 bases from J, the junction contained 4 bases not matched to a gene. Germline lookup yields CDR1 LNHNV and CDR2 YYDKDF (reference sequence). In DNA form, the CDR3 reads TGTGCCACCAGCAGAGAGGGACTAGCGGGAGCGAGGCAGTACTTC. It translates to CATSREGLAGARQYF.

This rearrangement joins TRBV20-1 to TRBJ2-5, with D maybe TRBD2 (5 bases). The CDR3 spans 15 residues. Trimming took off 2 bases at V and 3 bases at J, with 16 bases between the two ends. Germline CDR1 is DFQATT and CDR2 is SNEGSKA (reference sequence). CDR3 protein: CSARSGSTGEETQYF. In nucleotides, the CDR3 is TGCAGTGCTAGATCGGGTAGCACCGGGGAAGAGACCCAGTACTTC.

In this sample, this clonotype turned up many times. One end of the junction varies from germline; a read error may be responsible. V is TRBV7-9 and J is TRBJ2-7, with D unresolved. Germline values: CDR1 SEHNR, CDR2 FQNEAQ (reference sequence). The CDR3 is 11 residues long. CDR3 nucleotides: TGTGCCAGCACCTTAGATTACGAGCAGTACTTC. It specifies CASTLDYEQYF.

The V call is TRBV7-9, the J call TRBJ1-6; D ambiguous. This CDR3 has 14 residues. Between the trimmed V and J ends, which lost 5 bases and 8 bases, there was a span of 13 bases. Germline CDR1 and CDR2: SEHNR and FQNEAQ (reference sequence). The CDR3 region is CASSPSGRDSPLHF. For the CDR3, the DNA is TGTGCCAGCAGCCCCAGCGGGAGGGATTCACCCCTCCACTTT.

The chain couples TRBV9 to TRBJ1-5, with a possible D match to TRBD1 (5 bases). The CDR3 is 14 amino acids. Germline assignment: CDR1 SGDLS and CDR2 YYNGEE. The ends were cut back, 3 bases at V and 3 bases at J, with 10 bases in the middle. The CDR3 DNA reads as TGTGCCAGCAGCGCGGGGCTTGCCAATCAGCCCCAGCATTTT. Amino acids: CASSAGLANQPQHF.

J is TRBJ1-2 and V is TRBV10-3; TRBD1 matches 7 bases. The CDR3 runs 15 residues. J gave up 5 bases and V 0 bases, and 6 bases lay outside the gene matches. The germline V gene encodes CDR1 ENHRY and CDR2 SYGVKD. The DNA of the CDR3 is TGTGCCATCAGTGAGTCTGGACAGGACGCGTATGGCTACACCTTC. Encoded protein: CAISESGQDAYGYTF.

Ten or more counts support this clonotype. The CDR3 nucleotides are TGTGCCAGCAGCCGCACAACATCCGGGTCCCAAGAGACCCAGTACTTC. Protein product: CASSRTTSGSQETQYF. This chain joins TRBV6-5 and TRBJ2-5; D is undetermined. Germline V gene lookup returns CDR1 MNHEY and CDR2 SVGAGI. This CDR3 has 16 amino acids. V lost 6 bases, J lost 1 base, and 18 bases lay in between.

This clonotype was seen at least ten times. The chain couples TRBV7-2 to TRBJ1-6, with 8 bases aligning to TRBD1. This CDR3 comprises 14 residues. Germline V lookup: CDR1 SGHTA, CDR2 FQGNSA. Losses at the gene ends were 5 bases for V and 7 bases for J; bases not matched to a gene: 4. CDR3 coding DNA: TGTGCCAGCAGCCCCAGGGGGCCCAATTCACCCCTCCACTTT. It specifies CASSPRGPNSPLHF.

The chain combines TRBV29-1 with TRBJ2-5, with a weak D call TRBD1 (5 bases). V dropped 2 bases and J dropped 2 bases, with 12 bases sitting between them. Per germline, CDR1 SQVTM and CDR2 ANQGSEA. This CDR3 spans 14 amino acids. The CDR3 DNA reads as TGCAGCGTTGAACACGTGACAGAACAAGAGACCCAGTACTTC. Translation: CSVEHVTEQETQYF.